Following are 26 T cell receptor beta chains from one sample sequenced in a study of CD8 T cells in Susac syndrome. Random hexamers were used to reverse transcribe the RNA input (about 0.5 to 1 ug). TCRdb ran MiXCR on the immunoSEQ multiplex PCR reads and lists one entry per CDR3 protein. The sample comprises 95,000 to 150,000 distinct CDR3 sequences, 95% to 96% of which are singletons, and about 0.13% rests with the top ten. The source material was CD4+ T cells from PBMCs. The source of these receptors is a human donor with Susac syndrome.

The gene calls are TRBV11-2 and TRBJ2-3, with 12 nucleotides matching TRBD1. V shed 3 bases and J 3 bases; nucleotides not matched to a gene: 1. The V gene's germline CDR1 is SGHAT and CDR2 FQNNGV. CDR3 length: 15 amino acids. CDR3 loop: CASSLGQGATDTQYF. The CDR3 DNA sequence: TGTGCCAGCAGCTTGGGACAGGGGGCGACAGATACGCAGTATTTT. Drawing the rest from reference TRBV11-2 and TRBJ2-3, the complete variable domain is EAGVAQSPRYKIIEKRQSVAFWCNPISGHATLYWYQQILGQGPKLLIQFQNNGVVDDSQLPKDRFSAERLKGVDSTLKIQPAKLEDSAVYLCASSLGQGATDTQYFGPGTRLTVL.

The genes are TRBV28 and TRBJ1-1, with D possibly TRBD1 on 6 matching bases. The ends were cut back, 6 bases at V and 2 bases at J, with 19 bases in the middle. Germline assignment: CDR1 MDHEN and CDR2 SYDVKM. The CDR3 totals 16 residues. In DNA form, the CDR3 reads TGTGCCAGCAGCCCCGGTGGGGCACAGGGAAACACTGAAGCTTTCTTT. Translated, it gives CASSPGGAQGNTEAFF.

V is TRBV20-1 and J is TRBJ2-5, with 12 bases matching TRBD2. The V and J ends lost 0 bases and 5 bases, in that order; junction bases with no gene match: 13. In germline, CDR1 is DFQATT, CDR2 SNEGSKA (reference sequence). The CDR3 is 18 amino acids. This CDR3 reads CSARDPPLAGGPGETQYF. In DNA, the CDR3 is TGCAGTGCTAGAGATCCCCCCCTAGCGGGAGGGCCGGGGGAGACCCAGTACTTC.

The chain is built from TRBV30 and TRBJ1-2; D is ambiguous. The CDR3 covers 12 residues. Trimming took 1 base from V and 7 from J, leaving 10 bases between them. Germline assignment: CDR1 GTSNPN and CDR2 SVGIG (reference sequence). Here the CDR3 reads CAWSETSLGYTF. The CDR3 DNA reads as TGTGCCTGGAGTGAAACTTCACTTGGCTACACCTTC.

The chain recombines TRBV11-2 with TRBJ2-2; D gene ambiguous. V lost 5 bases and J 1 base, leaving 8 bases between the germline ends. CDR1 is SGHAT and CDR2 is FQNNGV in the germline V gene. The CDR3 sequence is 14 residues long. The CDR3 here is CASSPDQNTGELFF. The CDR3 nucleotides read TGTGCCAGCAGCCCGGACCAGAACACCGGGGAGCTGTTTTTT.

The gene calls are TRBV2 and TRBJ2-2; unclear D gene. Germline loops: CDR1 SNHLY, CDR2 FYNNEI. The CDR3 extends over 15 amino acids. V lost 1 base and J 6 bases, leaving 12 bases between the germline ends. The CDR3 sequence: CASSEEVTVSGELFF. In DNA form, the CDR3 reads TGTGCCAGCAGTGAAGAGGTCACGGTGTCCGGGGAGCTGTTTTTT.

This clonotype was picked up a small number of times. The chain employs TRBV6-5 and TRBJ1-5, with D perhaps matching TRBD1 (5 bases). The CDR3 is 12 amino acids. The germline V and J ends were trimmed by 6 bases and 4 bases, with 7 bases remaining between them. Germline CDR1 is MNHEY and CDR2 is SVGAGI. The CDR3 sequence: CASRRGNQPQHF. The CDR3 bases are TGTGCCAGCAGGAGGGGTAATCAGCCCCAGCATTTT.

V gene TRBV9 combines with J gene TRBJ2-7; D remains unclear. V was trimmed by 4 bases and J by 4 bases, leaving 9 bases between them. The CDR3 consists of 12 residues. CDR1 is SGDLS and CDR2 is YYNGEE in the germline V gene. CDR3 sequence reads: CASSPTEYEQYF. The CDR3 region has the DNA TGTGCCAGCAGCCCGACCGAATACGAGCAGTACTTC.

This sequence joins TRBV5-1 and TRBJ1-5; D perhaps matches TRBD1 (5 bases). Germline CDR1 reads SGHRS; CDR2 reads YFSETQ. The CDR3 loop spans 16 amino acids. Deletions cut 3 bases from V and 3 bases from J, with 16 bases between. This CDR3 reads CASSYDPGRFNQPQHF. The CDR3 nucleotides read TGCGCCAGCAGCTACGATCCGGGACGGTTCAATCAGCCCCAGCATTTT.

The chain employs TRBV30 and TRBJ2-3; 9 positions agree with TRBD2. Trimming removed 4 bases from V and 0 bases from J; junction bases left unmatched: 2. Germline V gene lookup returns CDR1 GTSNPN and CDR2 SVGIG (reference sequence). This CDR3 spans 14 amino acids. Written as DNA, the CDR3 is TGTGCCTGGACTAGCGGGGTTAGCACAGATACGCAGTATTTT. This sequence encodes CAWTSGVSTDTQYF.

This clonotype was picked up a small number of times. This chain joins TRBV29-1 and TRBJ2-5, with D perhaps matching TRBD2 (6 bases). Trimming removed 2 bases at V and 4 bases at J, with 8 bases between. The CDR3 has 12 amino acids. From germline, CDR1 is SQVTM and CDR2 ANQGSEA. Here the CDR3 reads CSVEPGGETQYF. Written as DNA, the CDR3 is TGCAGCGTTGAACCCGGGGGAGAGACCCAGTACTTC.

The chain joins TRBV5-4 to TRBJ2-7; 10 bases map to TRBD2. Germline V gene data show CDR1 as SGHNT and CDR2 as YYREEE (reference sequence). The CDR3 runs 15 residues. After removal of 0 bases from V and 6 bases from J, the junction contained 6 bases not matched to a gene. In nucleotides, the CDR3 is TGTGCCAGCAGCTTGGTGGCTAGCGGGAGATTCGAGCAGTACTTC. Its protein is CASSLVASGRFEQYF. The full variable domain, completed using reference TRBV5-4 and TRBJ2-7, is ETGVTQSPTHLIKTRGQQVTLRCSSQSGHNTVSWYQQALGQGPQFIFQYYREEENGRGNFPPRFSGLQFPNYSSELNVNALELDDSALYLCASSLVASGRFEQYFGPGTRLTVT.

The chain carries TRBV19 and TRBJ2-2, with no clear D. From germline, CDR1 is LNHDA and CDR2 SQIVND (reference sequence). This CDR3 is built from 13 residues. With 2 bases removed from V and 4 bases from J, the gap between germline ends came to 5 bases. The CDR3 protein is CASSIPLTGELFF. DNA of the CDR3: TGTGCCAGTAGTATACCCCTCACCGGGGAGCTGTTTTTT. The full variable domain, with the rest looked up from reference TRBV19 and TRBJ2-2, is DGGITQSPKYLFRKEGQNVTLSCEQNLNHDAMYWYRQDPGQGLRLIYYSQIVNDFQKGDIAEGYSVSREKKESFPLTVTSAQKNPTAFYLCASSIPLTGELFFGEGSRLTVL.

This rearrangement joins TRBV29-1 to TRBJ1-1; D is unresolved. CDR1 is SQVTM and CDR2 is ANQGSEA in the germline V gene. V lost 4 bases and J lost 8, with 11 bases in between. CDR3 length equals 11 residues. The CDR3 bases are TGCAGCGTTGGGGAACCCACGGAAGCTTTCTTT. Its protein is CSVGEPTEAFF.

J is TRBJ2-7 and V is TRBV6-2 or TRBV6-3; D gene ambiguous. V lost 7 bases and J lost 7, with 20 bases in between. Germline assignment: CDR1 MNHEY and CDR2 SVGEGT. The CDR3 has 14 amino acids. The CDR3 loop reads CASTTVVASREQYF. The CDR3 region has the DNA TGTGCCAGCACCACTGTTGTGGCGTCGCGGGAGCAGTACTTC.

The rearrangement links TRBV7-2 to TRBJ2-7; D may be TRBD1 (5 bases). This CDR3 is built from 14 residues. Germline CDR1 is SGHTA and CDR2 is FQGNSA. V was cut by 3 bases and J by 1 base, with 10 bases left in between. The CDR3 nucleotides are TGTGCCAGCAGCTTTACCCAGGGTTCCTACGAGCAGTACTTC. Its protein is CASSFTQGSYEQYF.

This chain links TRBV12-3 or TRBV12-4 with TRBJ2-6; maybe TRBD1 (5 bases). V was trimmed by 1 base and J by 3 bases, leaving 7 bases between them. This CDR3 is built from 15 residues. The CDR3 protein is CASSLGGGGANVLTF. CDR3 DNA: TGTGCCAGCAGTTTAGGGGGCGGTGGGGCCAACGTCCTGACTTTC.

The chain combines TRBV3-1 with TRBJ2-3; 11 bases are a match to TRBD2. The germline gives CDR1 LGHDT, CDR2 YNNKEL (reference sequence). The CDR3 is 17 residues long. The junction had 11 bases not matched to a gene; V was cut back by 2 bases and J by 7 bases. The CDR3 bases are TGTGCCAGCAGCCAACTTTCGCTAGCGGGAGGACAATATACGCAGTATTTT. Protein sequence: CASSQLSLAGGQYTQYF.

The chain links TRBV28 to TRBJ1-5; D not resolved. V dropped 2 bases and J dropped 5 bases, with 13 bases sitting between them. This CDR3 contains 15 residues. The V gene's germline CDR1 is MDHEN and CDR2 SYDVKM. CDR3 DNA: TGTGCCAGCAGTTTAAAACAGCCTCCCTATCAGCCCCAGCATTTT. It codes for CASSLKQPPYQPQHF. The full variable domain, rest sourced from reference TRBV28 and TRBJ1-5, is DVKVTQSSRYLVKRTGEKVFLECVQDMDHENMFWYRQDPGLGLRLIYFSYDVKMKEKGDIPEGYSVSREKKERFSLILESASTNQTSMYLCASSLKQPPYQPQHFGDGTRLSIL.

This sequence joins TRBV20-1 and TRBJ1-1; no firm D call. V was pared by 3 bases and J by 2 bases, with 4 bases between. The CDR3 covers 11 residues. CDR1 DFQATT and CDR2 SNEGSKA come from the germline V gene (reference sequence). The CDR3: CSARANTEAFF. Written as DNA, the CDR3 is TGCAGTGCTAGGGCAAACACTGAAGCTTTCTTT.

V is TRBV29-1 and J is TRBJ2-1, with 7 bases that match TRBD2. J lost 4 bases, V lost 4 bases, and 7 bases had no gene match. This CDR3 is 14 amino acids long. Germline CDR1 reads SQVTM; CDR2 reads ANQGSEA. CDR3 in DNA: TGCAGCGTTGTATCTAGCGGTTCTTACAATGAGCAGTTCTTC. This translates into CSVVSSGSYNEQFF.

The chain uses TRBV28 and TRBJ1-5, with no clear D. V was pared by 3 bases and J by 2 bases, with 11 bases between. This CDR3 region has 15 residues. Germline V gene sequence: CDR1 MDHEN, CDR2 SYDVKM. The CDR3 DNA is TGTGCCAGCAGTTTCAGGCCTCTGGGCAATCAGCCCCAGCATTTT. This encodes CASSFRPLGNQPQHF.

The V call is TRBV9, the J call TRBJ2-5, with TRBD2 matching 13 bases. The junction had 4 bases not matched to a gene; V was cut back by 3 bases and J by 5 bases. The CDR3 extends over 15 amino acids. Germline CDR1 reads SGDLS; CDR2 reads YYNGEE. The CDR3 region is CASSAGLAGAETQYF. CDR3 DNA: TGTGCCAGCAGCGCCGGACTAGCGGGAGCGGAGACCCAGTACTTC.

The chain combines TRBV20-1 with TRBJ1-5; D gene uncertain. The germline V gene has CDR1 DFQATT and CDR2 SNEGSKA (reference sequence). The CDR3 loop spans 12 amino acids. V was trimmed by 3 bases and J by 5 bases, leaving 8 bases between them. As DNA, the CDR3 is TGCAGTGCTAGCCGTAAGGATCAGCCCCAGCATTTT. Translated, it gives CSASRKDQPQHF.

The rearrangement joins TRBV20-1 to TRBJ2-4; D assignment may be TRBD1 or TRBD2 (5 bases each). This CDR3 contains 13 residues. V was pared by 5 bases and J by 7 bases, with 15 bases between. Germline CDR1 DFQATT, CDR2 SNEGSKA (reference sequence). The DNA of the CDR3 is TGCAGTGCTTCTGGATCGGGGCGGAACATTCAGTACTTC. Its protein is CSASGSGRNIQYF.

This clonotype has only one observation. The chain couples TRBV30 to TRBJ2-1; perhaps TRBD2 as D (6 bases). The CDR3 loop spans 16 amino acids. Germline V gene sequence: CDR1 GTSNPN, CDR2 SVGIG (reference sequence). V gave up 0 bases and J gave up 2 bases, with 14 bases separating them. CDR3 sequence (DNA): TGTGCCTGGAGTGTACCGAGCGGCGGGGCCTACAATGAGCAGTTCTTC. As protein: CAWSVPSGGAYNEQFF. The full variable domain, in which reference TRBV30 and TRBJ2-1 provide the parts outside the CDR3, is SQTIHQWPATLVQPVGSPLSLECTVEGTSNPNLYWYRQAAGRGLQLLFYSVGIGQISSEVPQNLSASRPQDRQFILSSKKLLLSDSGFYLCAWSVPSGGAYNEQFFGPGTRLTVL.